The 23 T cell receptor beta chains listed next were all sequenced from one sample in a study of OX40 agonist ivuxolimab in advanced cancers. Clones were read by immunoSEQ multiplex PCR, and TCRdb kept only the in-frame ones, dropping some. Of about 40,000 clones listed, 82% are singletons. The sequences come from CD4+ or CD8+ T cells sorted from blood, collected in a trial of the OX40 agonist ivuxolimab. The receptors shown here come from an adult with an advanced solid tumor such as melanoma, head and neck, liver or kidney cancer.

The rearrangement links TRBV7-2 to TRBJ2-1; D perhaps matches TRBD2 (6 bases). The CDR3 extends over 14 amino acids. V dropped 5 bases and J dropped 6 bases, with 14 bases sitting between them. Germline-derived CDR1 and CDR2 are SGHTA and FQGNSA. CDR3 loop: CASSPSGGSNEQFF. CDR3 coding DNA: TGTGCCAGCAGCCCAAGTGGGGGGAGCAATGAGCAGTTCTTC.

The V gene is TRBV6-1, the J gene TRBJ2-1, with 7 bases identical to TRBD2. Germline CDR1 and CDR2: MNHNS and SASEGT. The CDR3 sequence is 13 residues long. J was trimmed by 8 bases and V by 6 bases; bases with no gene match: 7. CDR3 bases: TGTGCCAGCAGGGGCCGGGGGGTGTATGAGCAGTTCTTC. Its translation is CASRGRGVYEQFF.

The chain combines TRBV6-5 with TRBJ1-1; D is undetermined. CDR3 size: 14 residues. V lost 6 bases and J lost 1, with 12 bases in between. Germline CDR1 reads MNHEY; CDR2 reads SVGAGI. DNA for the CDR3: TGTGCCAGCAGCAAAGGGTCAGGGAACACTGAAGCTTTCTTT. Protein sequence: CASSKGSGNTEAFF.

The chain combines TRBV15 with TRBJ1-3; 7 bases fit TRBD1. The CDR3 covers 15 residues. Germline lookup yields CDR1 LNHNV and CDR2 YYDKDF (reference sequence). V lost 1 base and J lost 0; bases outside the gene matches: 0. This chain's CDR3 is CATSRAGGSGNTIYF. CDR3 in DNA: TGTGCCACCAGCAGAGCAGGGGGCTCTGGAAACACCATATATTTT.

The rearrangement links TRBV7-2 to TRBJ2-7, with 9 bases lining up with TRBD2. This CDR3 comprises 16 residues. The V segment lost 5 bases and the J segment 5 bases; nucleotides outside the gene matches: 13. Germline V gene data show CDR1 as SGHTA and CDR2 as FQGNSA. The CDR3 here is CASSRLAGSAVDEQYF. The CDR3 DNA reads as TGTGCCAGCAGCCGCCTAGCGGGGTCGGCGGTGGACGAGCAGTACTTC.

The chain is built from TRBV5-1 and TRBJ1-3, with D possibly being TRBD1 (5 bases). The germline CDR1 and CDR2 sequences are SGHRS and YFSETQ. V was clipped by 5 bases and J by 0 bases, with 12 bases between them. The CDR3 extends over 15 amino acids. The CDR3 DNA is TGCGCCAGCAGTCCGGGACTCACCTCTGGAAACACCATATATTTT. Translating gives CASSPGLTSGNTIYF.

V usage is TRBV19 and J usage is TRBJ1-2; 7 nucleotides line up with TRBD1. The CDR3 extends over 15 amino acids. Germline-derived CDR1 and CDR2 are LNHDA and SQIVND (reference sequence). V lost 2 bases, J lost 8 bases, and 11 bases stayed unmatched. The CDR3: CASSISAATRGGYTF. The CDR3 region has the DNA TGTGCCAGTAGTATATCCGCGGCTACCAGGGGGGGCTACACCTTC.

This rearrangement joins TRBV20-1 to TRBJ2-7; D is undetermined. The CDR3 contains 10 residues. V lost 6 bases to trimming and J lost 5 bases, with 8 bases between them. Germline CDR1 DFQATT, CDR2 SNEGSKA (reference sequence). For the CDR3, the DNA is TGCAGTGCCCTGGCCCACGAGCAGTACTTC. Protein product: CSALAHEQYF.

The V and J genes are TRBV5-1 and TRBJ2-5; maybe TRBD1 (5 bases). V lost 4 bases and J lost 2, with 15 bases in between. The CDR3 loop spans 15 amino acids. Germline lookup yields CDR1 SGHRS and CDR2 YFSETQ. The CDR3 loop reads CASSKWTLRQETQYF. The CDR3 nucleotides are TGCGCCAGCAGCAAATGGACACTGCGTCAAGAGACCCAGTACTTC.

CDR3 amino acids: CASSAQVHGQGGGYTF. For the CDR3, the DNA is TGCGCCAGCAGCGCGCAGGTTCATGGACAGGGAGGTGGCTACACCTTC. The V call is TRBV5-1, the J call TRBJ1-2; 8 bases match TRBD1. CDR1 and CDR2 (germline): SGHRS, YFSETQ. The trim removed 4 bases at V and 7 bases at J, leaving 15 bases unmatched. CDR3 size: 16 residues. The full variable domain, completed using reference TRBV5-1 and TRBJ1-2, is KAGVTQTPRYLIKTRGQQVTLSCSPISGHRSVSWYQQTPGQGLQFLFEYFSETQRNKGNFPGRFSGRQFSNSRSEMNVSTLELGDSALYLCASSAQVHGQGGGYTFGSGTRLTVV.

CDR3 nucleotide sequence: TGTGCCAGCAGATCCACAGGGGGCGACGAGCAGTACTTC. Its protein product is CASRSTGGDEQYF. This chain links TRBV7-2 with TRBJ2-7, with 9 bases that match TRBD1. The V gene end was trimmed by 6 bases and the J gene end by 5 bases; junction bases not matched to a gene: 5. CDR1 SGHTA and CDR2 FQGNSA come from the germline V gene. The CDR3 sequence is 13 residues long.

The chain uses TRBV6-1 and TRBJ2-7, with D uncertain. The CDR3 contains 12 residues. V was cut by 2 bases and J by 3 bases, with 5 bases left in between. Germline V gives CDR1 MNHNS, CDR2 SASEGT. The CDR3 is CASSEKNYEQYF. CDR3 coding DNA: TGTGCCAGCAGTGAAAAAAACTACGAGCAGTACTTC.

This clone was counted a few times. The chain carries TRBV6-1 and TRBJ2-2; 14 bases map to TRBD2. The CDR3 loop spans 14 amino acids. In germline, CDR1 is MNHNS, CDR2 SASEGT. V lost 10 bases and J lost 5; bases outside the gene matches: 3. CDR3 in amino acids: CAIRLAGGTGELFF. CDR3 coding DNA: TGTGCCATCCGACTAGCGGGGGGGACCGGGGAGCTGTTTTTT.

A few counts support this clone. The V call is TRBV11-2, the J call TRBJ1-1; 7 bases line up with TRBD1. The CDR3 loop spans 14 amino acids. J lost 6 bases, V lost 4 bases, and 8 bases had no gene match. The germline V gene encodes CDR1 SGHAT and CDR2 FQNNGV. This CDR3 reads CASSWDSLRAEAFF. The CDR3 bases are TGTGCCAGCAGCTGGGACAGCCTTAGGGCTGAAGCTTTCTTT.

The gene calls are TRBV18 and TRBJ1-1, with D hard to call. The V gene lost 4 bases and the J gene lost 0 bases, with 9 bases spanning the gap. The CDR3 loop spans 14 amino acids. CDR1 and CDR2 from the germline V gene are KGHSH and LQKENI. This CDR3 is CASSLLGVNTEAFF. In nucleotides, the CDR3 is TGTGCCAGCTCACTACTCGGGGTGAACACTGAAGCTTTCTTT.

The CDR3 reads CASSVGQGSTGELFF. In nucleotides, the CDR3 is TGTGCCAGCAGCGTTGGACAGGGAAGCACCGGGGAGCTGTTTTTT. The J gene is TRBJ2-2, the V gene TRBV7-8; 8 nucleotides align to TRBD1. The junction had 6 bases not matched to a gene; V was cut back by 5 bases and J by 4 bases. The germline CDR1 and CDR2 sequences are SGHVS and FQNEAQ. The CDR3 length is 15 residues. Complete variable domain (other parts from reference TRBV7-8 and TRBJ2-2): GAGVSQSPRYKVAKRGQDVALRCDPISGHVSLFWYQQALGQGPEFLTYFQNEAQLDKSGLPSDRFFAERPEGSVSTLKIQRTQQEDSAVYLCASSVGQGSTGELFFGEGSRLTVL.

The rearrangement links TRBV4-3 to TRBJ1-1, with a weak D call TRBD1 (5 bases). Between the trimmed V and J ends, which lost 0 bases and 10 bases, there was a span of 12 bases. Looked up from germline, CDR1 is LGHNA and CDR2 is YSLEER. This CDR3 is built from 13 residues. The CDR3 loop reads CASSQELREVAFF. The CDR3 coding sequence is TGCGCCAGCAGCCAAGAACTCAGGGAGGTAGCTTTCTTT.

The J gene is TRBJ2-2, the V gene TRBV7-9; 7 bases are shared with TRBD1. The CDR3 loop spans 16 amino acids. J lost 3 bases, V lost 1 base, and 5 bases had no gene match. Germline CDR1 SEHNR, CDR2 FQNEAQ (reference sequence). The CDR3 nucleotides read TGTGCCAGCAGCTTAGGCCCAGGGGGATACACCGGGGAGCTGTTTTTT. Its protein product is CASSLGPGGYTGELFF. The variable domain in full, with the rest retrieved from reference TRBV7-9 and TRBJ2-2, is DTGVSQNPRHKITKRGQNVTFRCDPISEHNRLYWYRQTLGQGPEFLTYFQNEAQLEKSRLLSDRFSAERPKGSFSTLEIQRTEQGDSAMYLCASSLGPGGYTGELFFGEGSRLTVL.

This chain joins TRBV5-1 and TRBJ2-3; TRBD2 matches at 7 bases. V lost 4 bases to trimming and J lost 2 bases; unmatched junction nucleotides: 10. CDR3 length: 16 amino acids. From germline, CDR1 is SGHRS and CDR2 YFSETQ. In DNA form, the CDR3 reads TGCGCCAGCAGCCTGGACGGGGGACTACCCACAGATACGCAGTATTTT. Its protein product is CASSLDGGLPTDTQYF.

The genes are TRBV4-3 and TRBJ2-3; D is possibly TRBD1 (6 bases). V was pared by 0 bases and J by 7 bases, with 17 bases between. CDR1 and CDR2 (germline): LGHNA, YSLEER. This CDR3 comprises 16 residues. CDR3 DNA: TGCGCCAGCAGCCAAGATTGGCTACAGGGTAGGAATACGCAGTATTTT. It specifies CASSQDWLQGRNTQYF.

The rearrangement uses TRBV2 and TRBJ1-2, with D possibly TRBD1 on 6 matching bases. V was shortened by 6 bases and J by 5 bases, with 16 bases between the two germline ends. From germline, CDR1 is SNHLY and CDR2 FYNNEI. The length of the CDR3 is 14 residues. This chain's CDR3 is CASSPSGAQYGYTF. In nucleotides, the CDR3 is TGTGCCAGCAGCCCCTCGGGGGCCCAATATGGCTACACCTTC. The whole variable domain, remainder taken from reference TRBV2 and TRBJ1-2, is EPEVTQTPSHQVTQMGQEVILRCVPISNHLYFYWYRQILGQKVEFLVSFYNNEISEKSEIFDDQFSVERPDGSNFTLKIRSTKLEDSAMYFCASSPSGAQYGYTFGSGTRLTVV.

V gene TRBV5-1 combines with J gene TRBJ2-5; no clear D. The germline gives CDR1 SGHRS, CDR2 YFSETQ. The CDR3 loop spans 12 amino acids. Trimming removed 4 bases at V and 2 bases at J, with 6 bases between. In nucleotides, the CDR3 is TGCGCCAGCAGCAGACCTCAAGAGACCCAGTACTTC. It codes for CASSRPQETQYF.

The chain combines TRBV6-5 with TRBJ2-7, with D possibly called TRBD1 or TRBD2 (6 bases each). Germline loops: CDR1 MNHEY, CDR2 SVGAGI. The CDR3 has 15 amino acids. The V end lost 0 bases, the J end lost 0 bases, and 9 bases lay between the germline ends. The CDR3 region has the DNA TGTGCCAGCAGTTACTCAGGGGGGAGCTCCTACGAGCAGTACTTC. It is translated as CASSYSGGSSYEQYF.